Below are 6 T cell receptor beta chains sequenced from a single sample in a study of T cell responses to AZD1222 COVID-19 vaccine. The repertoire was sequenced with immunoSEQ multiplex PCR; TCRdb's copy has only in-frame clones and lacks some. This sample yields tens of thousands of clones, of which approximately 91% are seen a single time; roughly 11% belongs to the top ten. The sample consisted of peripheral blood, taken on day 0 of AZD1222 vaccination. These TCRs come from an adult in good health.

This clone has only one observation. The chain joins TRBV7-9 to TRBJ2-3; the D is unclear. V gave up 5 bases and J gave up 7 bases, with 19 bases separating them. The CDR3 covers 15 residues. The germline gives CDR1 SEHNR, CDR2 FQNEAQ (reference sequence). The CDR3 reads CASSPRPGRGNTQYF. CDR3 nucleotide sequence: TGTGCCAGCAGCCCGCGCCCCGGGCGCGGAAATACGCAGTATTTT.

CDR3: CSASRADSQPQHF. In DNA, the CDR3 is TGCAGTGCTAGTAGGGCAGATAGTCAGCCCCAGCATTTT. The chain carries TRBV20-1 and TRBJ1-5; no definite D call. The CDR3 totals 13 residues. Per germline, CDR1 DFQATT and CDR2 SNEGSKA (reference sequence). The V gene lost 3 bases and the J gene lost 6 bases, with 12 bases spanning the gap.

This rearrangement joins TRBV27 to TRBJ1-5, with unresolved D. CDR3 length: 13 residues. Germline V CDR1 and CDR2: MNHEY, SMNVEV (reference sequence). Trimming shortened V by 3 bases and J by 3 bases, and 6 bases separated the two germline ends. The CDR3 sequence: CASSLGNNQPQHF. The CDR3 DNA is TGTGCCAGCAGTTTGGGCAACAATCAGCCCCAGCATTTT.

The V and J genes are TRBV19 and TRBJ2-3, with a weak D call TRBD1 (6 bases). The V end lost 5 bases, the J end lost 9 bases, and 12 bases lay between the germline ends. CDR1 is LNHDA, CDR2 SQIVND, per germline (reference sequence). This CDR3 region has 12 residues. CDR3 protein: CASSWAGETQYF. For the CDR3, the DNA is TGTGCCAGTAGTTGGGCAGGGGAGACGCAGTATTTT.

This clone showed up just once. The chain couples TRBV6-5 to TRBJ1-1; D is unresolved. The CDR3 consists of 13 residues. The V gene lost 2 bases and the J gene lost 3 bases, with 7 bases spanning the gap. CDR1 is MNHEY and CDR2 is SVGAGI in the germline V gene. Here the CDR3 reads CASSYGGDTEAFF. Written as DNA, the CDR3 is TGTGCCAGCAGTTACGGTGGGGACACTGAAGCTTTCTTT.

The genes are TRBV5-1 and TRBJ2-1, with D tentatively TRBD2 (7 bases). This CDR3 comprises 15 residues. Germline V lookup: CDR1 SGHRS, CDR2 YFSETQ. With 1 base removed from V and 6 bases from J, the gap between germline ends came to 14 bases. The CDR3 region is CASSLPGGGFNEQFF. CDR3 bases: TGCGCCAGCAGCTTGCCGGGCGGGGGCTTCAATGAGCAGTTCTTC.